This TCR beta chain emerged from a study of blood T cell repertoires in COVID-19. Overall study: In each case, the material was cDNA or gDNA derived from T cells, B-cell-depleted T cells, or PBMCs.

Germline V gives CDR1 SGHDN, CDR2 FVKESK. V was trimmed by 1 base and J by 3 bases, leaving 13 bases between them. The CDR3 totals 15 residues. Original processing notes: Reference gene primer amplification gave estimated nucleated cell counts. Assay: immunoSEQ multiplex PCR; the TCRdb copy retains only in-frame clones and omits some. D and trimming were read from the DNA, whereas the V and J calls and clone size are those reported in that table. The table records about 280,000 clones, 88% of them present only once. This receptor was taken from a man younger than 35 with active or convalescent COVID-19. Material for sequencing was peripheral blood. This chain connects TRBV14 to TRBJ2-7; perhaps TRBD2 as D (5 bases). The CDR3 DNA follows: TGTGCCAGCAGCCAAGGTGCGGGTGGTATCTACGAGCAGTACTTC. Its translation: CASSQGAGGIYEQYF.